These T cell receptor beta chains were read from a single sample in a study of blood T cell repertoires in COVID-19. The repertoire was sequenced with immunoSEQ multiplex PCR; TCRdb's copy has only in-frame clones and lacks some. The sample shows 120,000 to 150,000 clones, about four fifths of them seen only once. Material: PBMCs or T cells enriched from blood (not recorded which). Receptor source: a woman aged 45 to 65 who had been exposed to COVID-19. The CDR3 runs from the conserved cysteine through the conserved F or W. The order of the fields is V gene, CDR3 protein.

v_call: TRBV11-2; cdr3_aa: CASSLDGTATNEKLFF
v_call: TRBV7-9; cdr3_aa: CASSLSTQAFVQYF
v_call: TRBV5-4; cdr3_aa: CASSLDSSGANVLTF
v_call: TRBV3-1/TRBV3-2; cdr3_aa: CASSHRGRGEKLFF
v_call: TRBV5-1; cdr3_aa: CASSPGLAGGTQYF
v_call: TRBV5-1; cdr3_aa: CASRPDFPRGEQYF
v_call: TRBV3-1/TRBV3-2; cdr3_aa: CASRLTGDYEQYF
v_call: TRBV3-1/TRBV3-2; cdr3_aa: CASSRGTVYQPQHF
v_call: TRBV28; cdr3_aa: CASSLSLQEEEAFF
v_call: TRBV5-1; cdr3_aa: CASSLGSQGGYGYTF
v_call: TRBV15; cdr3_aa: CATSSPRRGSSTDTQYF
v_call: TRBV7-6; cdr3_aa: CASSRSRVPKESYEQYF
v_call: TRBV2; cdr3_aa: CASQEGSFTYGYTF
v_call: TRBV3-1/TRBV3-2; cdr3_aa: CASSHHERNTEAFF
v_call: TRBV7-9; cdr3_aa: CASSLRQTVGELFF
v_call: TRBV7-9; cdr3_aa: CASSGGARDPFEAFF
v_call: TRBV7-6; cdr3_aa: CASSSGVAGGLTGELFF
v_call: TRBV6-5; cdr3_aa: CASSYFGEKLFF
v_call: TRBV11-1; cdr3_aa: CASSTTGNTEAFF
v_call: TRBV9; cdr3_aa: CASSISSQGEQFF
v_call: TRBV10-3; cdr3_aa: CATLTGTMNTEAFF
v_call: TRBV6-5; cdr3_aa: CASSYKQGLSEAFF
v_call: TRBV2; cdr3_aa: CASSESRSTHGYTF
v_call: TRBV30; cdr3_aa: CAWSGFGLQGGTSGRSPYNEQFF
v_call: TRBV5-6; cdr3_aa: CASSLGPGVNYGYTF
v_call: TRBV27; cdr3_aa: CASSSGRIYQEKLFF
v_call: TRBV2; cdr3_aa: CASSEALRRANTEAFF
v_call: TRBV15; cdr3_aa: CATSRGGVSSTDTQYF
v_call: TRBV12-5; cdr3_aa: CASGFASRETQYF
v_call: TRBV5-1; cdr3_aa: CASRTLGQVLGEQYF
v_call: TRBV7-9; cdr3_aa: CASSLDAGSAGNTIYF
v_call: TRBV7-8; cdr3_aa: CASSLGAGGRDTQYF
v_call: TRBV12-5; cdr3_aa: CASGGDVSYEQYF
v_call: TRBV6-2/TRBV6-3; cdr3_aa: CASSLIAGESSYNEQFF
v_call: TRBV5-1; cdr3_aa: CASSPSSGNTIYF
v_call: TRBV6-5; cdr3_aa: CASSYSGQGDQYF
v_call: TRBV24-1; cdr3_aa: CATSRGSSYNEQFF
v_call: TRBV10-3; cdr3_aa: CAISDPTSGGHNEQFF
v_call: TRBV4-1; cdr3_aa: CASSEGSGKNEQFF
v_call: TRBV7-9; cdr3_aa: CASSLDARVSFRRDF
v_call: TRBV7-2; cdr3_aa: CASSFGQGTDTQYF
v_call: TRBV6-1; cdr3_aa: CASSQARERNTGELFF
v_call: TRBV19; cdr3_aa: CASSIVQGARSEKLFF
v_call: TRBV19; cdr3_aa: CASSGRVEGYTF
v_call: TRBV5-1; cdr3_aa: CASSFKAGTEAFF
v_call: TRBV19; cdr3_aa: CASTPTGGTGELFF
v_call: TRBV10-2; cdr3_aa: CASSDRGEAFF
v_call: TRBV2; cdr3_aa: CASSSRTGSYEQYF
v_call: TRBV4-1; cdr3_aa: CASSQVGVSVGNTEAFF
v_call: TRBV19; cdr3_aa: CASSITSTKETQYF
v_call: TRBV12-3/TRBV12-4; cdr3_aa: CASGQGQNTEAFF
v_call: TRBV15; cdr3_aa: CATSRDRGSYNEQFF
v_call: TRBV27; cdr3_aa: CASRLTSGEQFF
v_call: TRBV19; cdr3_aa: CASSVTGTGVEKLFF
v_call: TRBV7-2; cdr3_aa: CASSFSGRGRTDTQYF